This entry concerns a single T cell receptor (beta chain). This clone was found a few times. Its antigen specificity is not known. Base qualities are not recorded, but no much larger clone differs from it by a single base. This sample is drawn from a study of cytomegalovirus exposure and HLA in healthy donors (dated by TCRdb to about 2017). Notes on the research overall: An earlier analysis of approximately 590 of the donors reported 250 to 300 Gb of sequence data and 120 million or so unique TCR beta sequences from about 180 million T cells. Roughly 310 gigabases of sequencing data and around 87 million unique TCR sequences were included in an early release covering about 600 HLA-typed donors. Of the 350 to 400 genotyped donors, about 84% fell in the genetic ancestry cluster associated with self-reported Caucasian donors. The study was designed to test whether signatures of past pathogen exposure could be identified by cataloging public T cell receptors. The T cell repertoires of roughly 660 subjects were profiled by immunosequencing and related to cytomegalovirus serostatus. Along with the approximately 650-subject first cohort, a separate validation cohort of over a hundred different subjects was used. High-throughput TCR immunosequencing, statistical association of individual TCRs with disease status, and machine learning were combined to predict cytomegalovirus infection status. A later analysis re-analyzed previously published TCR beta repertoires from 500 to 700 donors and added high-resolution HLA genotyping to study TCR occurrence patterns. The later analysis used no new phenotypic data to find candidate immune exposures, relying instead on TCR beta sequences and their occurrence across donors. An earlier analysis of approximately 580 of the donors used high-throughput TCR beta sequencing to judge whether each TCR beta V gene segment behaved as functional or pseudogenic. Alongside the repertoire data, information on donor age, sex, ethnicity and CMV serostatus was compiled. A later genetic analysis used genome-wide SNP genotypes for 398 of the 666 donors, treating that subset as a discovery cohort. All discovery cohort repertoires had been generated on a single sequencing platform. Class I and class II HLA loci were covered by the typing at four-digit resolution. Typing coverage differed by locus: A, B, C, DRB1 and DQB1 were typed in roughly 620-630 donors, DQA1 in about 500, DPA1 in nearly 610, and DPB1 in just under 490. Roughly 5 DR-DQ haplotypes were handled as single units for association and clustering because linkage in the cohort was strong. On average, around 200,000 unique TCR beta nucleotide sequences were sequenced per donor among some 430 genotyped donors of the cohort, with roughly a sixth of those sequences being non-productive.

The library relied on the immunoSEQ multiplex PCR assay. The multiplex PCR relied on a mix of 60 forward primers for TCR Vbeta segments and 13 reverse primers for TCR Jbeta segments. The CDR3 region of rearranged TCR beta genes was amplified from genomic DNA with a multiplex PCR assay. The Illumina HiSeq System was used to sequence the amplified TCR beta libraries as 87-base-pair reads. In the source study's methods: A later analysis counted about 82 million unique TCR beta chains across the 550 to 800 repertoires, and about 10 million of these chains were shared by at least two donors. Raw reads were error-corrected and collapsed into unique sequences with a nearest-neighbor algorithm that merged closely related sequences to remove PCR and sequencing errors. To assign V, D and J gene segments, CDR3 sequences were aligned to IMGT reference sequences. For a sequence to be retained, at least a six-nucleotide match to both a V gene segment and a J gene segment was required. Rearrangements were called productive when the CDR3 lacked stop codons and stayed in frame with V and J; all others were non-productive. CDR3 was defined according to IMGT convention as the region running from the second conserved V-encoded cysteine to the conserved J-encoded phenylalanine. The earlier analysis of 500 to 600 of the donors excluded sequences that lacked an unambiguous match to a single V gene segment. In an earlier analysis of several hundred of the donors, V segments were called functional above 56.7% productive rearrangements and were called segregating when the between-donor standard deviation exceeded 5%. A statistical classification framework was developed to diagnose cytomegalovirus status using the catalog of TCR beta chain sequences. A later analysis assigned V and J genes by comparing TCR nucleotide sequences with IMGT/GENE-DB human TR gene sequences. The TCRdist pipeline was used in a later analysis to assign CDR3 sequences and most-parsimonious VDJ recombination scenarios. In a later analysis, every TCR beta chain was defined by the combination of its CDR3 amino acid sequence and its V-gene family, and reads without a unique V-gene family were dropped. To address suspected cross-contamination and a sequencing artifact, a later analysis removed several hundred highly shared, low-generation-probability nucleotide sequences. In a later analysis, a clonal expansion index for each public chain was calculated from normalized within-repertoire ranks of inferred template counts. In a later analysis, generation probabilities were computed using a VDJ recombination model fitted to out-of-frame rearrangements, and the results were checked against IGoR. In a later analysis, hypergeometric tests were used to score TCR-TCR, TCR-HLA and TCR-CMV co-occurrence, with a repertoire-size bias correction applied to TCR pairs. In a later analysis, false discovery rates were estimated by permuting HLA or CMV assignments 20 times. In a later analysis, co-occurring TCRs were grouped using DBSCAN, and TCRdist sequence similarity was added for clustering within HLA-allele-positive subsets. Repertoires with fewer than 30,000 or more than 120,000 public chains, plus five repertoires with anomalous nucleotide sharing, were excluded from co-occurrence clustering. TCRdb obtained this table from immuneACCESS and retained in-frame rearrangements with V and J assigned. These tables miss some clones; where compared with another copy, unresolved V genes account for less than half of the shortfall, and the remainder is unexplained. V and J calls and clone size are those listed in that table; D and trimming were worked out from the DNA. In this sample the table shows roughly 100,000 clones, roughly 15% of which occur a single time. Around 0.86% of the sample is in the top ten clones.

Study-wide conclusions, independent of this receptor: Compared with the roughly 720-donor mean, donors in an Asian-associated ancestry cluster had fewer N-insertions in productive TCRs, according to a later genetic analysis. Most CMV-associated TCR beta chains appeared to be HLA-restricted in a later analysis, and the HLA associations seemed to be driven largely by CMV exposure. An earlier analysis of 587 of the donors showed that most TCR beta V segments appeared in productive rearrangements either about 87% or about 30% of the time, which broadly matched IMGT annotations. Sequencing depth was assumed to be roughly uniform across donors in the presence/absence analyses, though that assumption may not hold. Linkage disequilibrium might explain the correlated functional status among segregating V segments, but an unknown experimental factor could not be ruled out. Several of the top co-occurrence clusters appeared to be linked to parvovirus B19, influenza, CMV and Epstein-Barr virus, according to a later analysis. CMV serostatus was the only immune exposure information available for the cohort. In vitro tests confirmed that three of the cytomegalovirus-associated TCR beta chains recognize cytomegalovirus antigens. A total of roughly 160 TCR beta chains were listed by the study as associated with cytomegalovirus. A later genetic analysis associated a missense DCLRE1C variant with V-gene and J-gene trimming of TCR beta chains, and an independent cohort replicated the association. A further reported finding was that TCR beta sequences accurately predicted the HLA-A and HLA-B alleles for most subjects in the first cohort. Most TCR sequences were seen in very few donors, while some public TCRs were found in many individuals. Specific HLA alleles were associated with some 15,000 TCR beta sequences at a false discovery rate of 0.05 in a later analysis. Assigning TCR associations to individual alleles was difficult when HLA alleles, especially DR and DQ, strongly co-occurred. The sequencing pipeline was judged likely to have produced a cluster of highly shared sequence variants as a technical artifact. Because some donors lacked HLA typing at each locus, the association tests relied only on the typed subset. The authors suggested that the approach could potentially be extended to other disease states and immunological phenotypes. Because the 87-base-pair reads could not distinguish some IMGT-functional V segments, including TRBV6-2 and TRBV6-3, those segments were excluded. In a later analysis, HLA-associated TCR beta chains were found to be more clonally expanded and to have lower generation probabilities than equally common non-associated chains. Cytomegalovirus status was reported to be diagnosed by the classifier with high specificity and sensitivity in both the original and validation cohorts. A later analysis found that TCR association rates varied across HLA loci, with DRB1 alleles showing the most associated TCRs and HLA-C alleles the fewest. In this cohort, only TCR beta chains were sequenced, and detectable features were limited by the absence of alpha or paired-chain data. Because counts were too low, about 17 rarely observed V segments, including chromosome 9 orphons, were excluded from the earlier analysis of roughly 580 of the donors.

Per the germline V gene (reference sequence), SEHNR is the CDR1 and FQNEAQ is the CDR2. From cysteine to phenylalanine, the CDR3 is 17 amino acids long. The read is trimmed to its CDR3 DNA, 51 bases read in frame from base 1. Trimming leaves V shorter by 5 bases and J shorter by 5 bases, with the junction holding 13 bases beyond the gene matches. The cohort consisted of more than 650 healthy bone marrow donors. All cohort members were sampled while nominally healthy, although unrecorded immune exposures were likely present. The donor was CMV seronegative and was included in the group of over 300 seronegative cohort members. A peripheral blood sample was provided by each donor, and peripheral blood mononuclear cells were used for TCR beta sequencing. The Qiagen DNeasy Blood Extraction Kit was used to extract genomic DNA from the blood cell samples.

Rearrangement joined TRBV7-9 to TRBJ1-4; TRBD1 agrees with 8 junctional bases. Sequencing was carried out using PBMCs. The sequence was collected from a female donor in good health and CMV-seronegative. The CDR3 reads CASSLSSGGAGNEKLFF. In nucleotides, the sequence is TGTGCCAGCAGCCTATCGTCAGGGGGCGCAGGAAATGAAAAACTGTTTTTT.